This T cell receptor beta chain was retrieved from a study of OX40 agonist ivuxolimab in advanced cancers. Regarding the study in general: The costimulatory receptor OX40 (CD134) was targeted by ivuxolimab, a fully human IgG2 agonistic monoclonal antibody. Intravenous ivuxolimab was administered to patients every 2 weeks at six dose levels: 0.01, 0.1, 0.3, 1.5, 3 and 10 mg/kg. Of the approximately 54 patients in dose escalation, about 20 had hepatocellular carcinoma, about 15 had melanoma, 9 had renal cell carcinoma and 9 had head and neck cancer. In the dose-escalation cohort, approximately 80% of patients were male, and the mean age was roughly 56 years with a range of roughly 23 to 79. Patients were allowed to have had prior anti-PD-1, anti-PD-L1 or anti-CTLA-4 therapy, and 40% to 45% of the dose-escalation patients had previously received checkpoint inhibitors. Three dose-escalation patients achieved partial responses, one with hepatocellular carcinoma and two with cutaneous melanoma. Peripheral TCRbeta sequencing aimed to test whether ivuxolimab altered TCR sequence diversity and caused clonal T-cell expansion. The paper describes the monotherapy dose-escalation part (N of about 52 patients) of the phase I trial of ivuxolimab. On the study overall, not on this receptor specifically: Which antigens the clonally expanded peripheral T cells were specific for was not determined. On average, CD8+ T cells showed more expanded clones than CD4+ T cells after ivuxolimab. At doses of 0.1 to 3.0 mg/kg, clonal expansion of both CD4+ and CD8+ blood T cells was observed from baseline to week 6. Partial responders in the 0.1-3.0 mg/kg groups had among the lowest normalized peripheral clonal expansion, especially among CD8+ T cells. Low levels of normalized T-cell clonal expansion were also seen in some nonresponding patients.

CDR1 MNHEY and CDR2 SVGAGI are derived from the germline V gene. The CDR3 runs 15 amino acids, cysteine and phenylalanine included. The only DNA kept is the CDR3, 45 bases in frame from the first base. V is pruned by 5 bases and J by 6 bases, leaving 8 bases of the junction without a gene match. The trial excluded patients who had a history of autoimmune disease or were on systemic immunosuppression. Peripheral blood for TCR sequencing was drawn from every dose cohort at baseline, at cycle 4 day 1 and at cycle 7 day 1. Samples came from an open-label, multicenter, first-in-human phase I dose-escalation trial of ivuxolimab. Adults with locally advanced or metastatic melanoma, renal cell, hepatocellular, or head and neck squamous cell carcinoma were enrolled in the trial. Before TCR sequencing, CD4+ T cells and CD8+ T cells from peripheral blood were sorted into separate populations. To sequence the TCRbeta CDR3 region, genomic DNA was isolated from the sorted cells. The immunoSEQ Assay was used to sequence the TCRbeta CDR3 regions. TCRdb holds this immuneACCESS table with in-frame rearrangements only. Some clones are missing; in checked studies, unresolved V genes explain under half, and the rest has no known cause. The sample profile shows around 100,000 clones; approximately 89% of them were found once. The ten largest clones capture 0.54% of the sample.

Notes on this clone: Its binding antigen is unknown. No much larger clone is present one base from it, and per-base qualities are unavailable.

The receptor chain draws on TRBV6-5 and TRBJ1-4, with 8 bases in between that match TRBD1. The source material was CD4+ or CD8+ T cells sorted from blood, sampled in a trial of the OX40 agonist ivuxolimab. This TCR was sampled from an adult with an advanced solid tumor such as melanoma, head and neck, liver or kidney cancer. The CDR3 region has the sequence CASSPVDRVYEKLFF. The sequence in DNA is TGTGCCAGCAGTCCAGTGGACAGGGTTTATGAAAAACTGTTTTTT.